This record covers a single T cell receptor (beta chain). The record originates from a study of blood T cells in healthy people across ages. Using a J-beta primer mix together with a sample-barcoded 5' primer, a second PCR was run for about 7 to 12 cycles. In TCRdb, the 5' RACE reads were re-called with MiXCR into one record per CDR3 protein. This repertoire shows some 790,000 distinct CDR3 sequences, roughly 26% found once; its top ten account for roughly 17%. Trimming pared 6 bases from V and 2 bases from J, leaving 14 bases between. The CDR3 consists of 15 residues. Germline V gives CDR1 KGHSH, CDR2 LQKENI.

The clonotype was recovered from a woman aged 80 or over in good health. The V gene is TRBV18, the J gene TRBJ2-4, with D maybe TRBD1 (6 bases). The specimen sequenced was blood. This CDR3 reads CASSPTGLTKNIQYF. The DNA for the CDR3 is TGTGCCAGCTCTCCTACAGGGTTAACCAAAAACATTCAGTACTTC.